The 30 T cell receptor beta chains below were found in one sample sequenced in a study of blood T cell repertoires in COVID-19. The protocol was immunoSEQ multiplex PCR, while the TCRdb copy is restricted to in-frame clones and leaves out a portion. The profile shows fewer than 350,000 clones, about nine tenths of them singletons. Material: peripheral blood. All receptors derive from a woman aged 25 to 39 with COVID-19, enrolled during active disease.

The chain links TRBV25-1 to TRBJ1-6; 9 positions match TRBD1. Germline V lookup: CDR1 MGHDK, CDR2 SYGVNS. The CDR3 covers 14 residues. V was pared by 3 bases and J by 9 bases, with 3 bases of the junction left unmatched. The CDR3 nucleotides read TGTGCCAGCAGTGATCGACAGGGGGTTTCACCCCTCCACTTT. Its translation is CASSDRQGVSPLHF.

The chain has TRBV5-1 and TRBJ2-1, with a possible D match to TRBD2 (7 bases). This CDR3 contains 19 residues. From germline, CDR1 is SGHRS and CDR2 YFSETQ. With 4 bases removed from V and 2 bases from J, the gap between germline ends came to 25 bases. The CDR3 region has the DNA TGCGCCAGCAGCCCCCACAACCTCCTAGGGGGGGGGCCCTACAATGAGCAGTTCTTC. Amino acids: CASSPHNLLGGGPYNEQFF.

This clone was observed at least ten times. The genes are TRBV7-9 and TRBJ1-1; D uncertain. The ends were cut back, 5 bases at V and 4 bases at J, with 8 bases in the middle. The CDR3 sequence is 12 residues long. Per germline, CDR1 SEHNR and CDR2 FQNEAQ (reference sequence). CDR3 loop: CASSREGTEAFF. CDR3 DNA: TGTGCCAGCAGCCGAGAGGGCACTGAAGCTTTCTTT.

The J gene is TRBJ2-1, the V gene TRBV6-2 or TRBV6-3; a weak D match, TRBD2 (6 bases). This CDR3 has 15 residues. Germline V gives CDR1 MNHEY, CDR2 SVGEGT. V lost 2 bases, J lost 5 bases, and 13 bases lay in between. The CDR3 coding sequence is TGTGCCAGCAGTTACCCCCGGACTATAGACAATGAGCAGTTCTTC. Translating it yields CASSYPRTIDNEQFF.

The chain uses TRBV7-8 and TRBJ2-1; D remains ambiguous. V lost 2 bases and J lost 0, with 11 bases in between. The germline gives CDR1 SGHVS, CDR2 FQNEAQ. CDR3 length: 16 amino acids. The CDR3 sequence: CASSLSSWSSYNEQFF. In DNA, the CDR3 is TGTGCCAGCAGCTTAAGTTCGTGGAGCTCCTACAATGAGCAGTTCTTC.

This sequence joins TRBV4-1 and TRBJ2-2, with 9 bases lining up with TRBD2. The CDR3 has 14 amino acids. The germline gives CDR1 MGHRA, CDR2 YSYEKL. V lost 7 bases to trimming and J lost 3 bases; unmatched junction nucleotides: 3. The CDR3 sequence: CASTSGGYTGELFF. CDR3 nucleotide sequence: TGCGCCAGCACAAGCGGGGGGTACACCGGGGAGCTGTTTTTT.

V and J are TRBV9 and TRBJ1-6; D is possibly TRBD1 (6 bases). CDR1 is SGDLS, CDR2 YYNGEE, per germline. This CDR3 has 15 amino acids. The germline V and J ends were trimmed by 4 bases and 8 bases, with 16 bases remaining between them. CDR3 protein: CASSLGQTNDSPLHF. The CDR3 DNA sequence: TGTGCCAGCAGCCTAGGACAGACAAATGATTCACCCCTCCACTTT.

The chain combines TRBV10-3 with TRBJ2-4; 8 positions agree with TRBD2. V dropped 5 bases and J dropped 3; count of bases not matched to a gene: 6. CDR1 and CDR2 from the germline V gene are ENHRY and SYGVKD. This CDR3 spans 15 amino acids. The CDR3 reads CAISPTGTSKNIQYF. Here the CDR3 DNA reads TGTGCCATCAGTCCCACCGGGACTAGCAAAAACATTCAGTACTTC.

V gene TRBV5-1 combines with J gene TRBJ1-6; 8 bases fit TRBD1. V lost 6 bases to trimming and J lost 10 bases; unmatched junction nucleotides: 9. The germline gives CDR1 SGHRS, CDR2 YFSETQ. This CDR3 region has 14 residues. The CDR3 DNA follows: TGCGCCAGCACTAAAGGACAGGGCAACTCACCCCTCCACTTT. Translated, it gives CASTKGQGNSPLHF.

The V call is TRBV2, the J call TRBJ1-1; TRBD1 aligns across 8 bases. The CDR3 is 12 residues long. Germline V gives CDR1 SNHLY, CDR2 FYNNEI. After removal of 6 bases from V and 11 bases from J, the junction contained 8 bases not matched to a gene. The CDR3 DNA reads TGTGCCAGCAGATCCCGGGACAGGTCGGCTTTCTTT. Translated, it gives CASRSRDRSAFF.

V gene TRBV12-3 or TRBV12-4 combines with J gene TRBJ1-1; unclear D gene. V lost 0 bases, J lost 2 bases, and 4 bases lay in between. This CDR3 is 13 amino acids long. The CDR3 bases are TGTGCCAGCAGTTTAGCGAGTAACACTGAAGCTTTCTTT. Its translation is CASSLASNTEAFF.

This clone showed up just a few times. V usage is TRBV7-9 and J usage is TRBJ1-1, with TRBD1 identical over 10 bases. The CDR3 consists of 13 residues. Germline CDR1 reads SEHNR; CDR2 reads FQNEAQ (reference sequence). With V trimmed by 10 bases and J by 5 bases, 7 bases remained unmatched. CDR3 in amino acids: CATQGQGETEAFF. For the CDR3, the DNA is TGTGCCACCCAAGGACAGGGGGAAACTGAAGCTTTCTTT.

The chain recombines TRBV5-4 with TRBJ1-1; D might be TRBD1 (6 bases). Germline values: CDR1 SGHNT, CDR2 YYREEE (reference sequence). This CDR3 has 13 residues. Trimming stripped 10 bases from V and 1 base from J, with 14 bases between. CDR3 amino acids: CAGMGGPNTEAFF. In nucleotides, the CDR3 is TGTGCCGGCATGGGGGGGCCGAACACTGAAGCTTTCTTT.

V gene TRBV29-1 combines with J gene TRBJ1-2; TRBD1 matches 8 bases. Germline trimming cut 6 bases from V and 13 bases from J; bases unmatched to any gene: 16. Germline lookup yields CDR1 SQVTM and CDR2 ANQGSEA. The CDR3 runs to 13 residues. In nucleotides, the CDR3 is TGCAGCGTAGACGGACAGGGTCATCAATCTAGCACCTTC. This codes for CSVDGQGHQSSTF.

The chain uses TRBV6-5 and TRBJ2-7; TRBD1 aligns across 9 bases. The CDR3 spans 14 residues. J gave up 2 bases and V 6 bases, and 5 bases lay outside the gene matches. Germline V gene sequence: CDR1 MNHEY, CDR2 SVGAGI. CDR3 protein: CASRNRGLPYEQYF. The CDR3 region has the DNA TGTGCCAGCAGGAACAGGGGGCTTCCCTACGAGCAGTACTTC.

The V and J genes are TRBV10-3 and TRBJ1-1, with 8 bases aligning to TRBD1. The CDR3 contains 14 residues. The J segment lost 1 base and the V segment lost 7 bases, leaving 5 bases of the junction unmatched. Germline V gives CDR1 ENHRY, CDR2 SYGVKD. The DNA of the CDR3 is TGTGCCATCACCAATACAGGGGGGAACACTGAAGCTTTCTTT. Protein sequence: CAITNTGGNTEAFF.

V and J are TRBV6-5 and TRBJ2-7; 9 bases map to TRBD1. The CDR3 totals 15 residues. V lost 6 bases and J lost 3; bases outside the gene matches: 9. CDR1 is MNHEY, CDR2 SVGAGI, per germline. The CDR3 nucleotides are TGTGCCAGCAGCGTGAGAGGACAGGGGTACTACGAGCAGTACTTC. Amino acid sequence: CASSVRGQGYYEQYF.

CDR3 nucleotide sequence: TGTGCCACCAGCAGAACTCGACGAGGAGGTGAAAAACTGTTTTTT. It codes for CATSRTRRGGEKLFF. The chain is built from TRBV15 and TRBJ1-4; D is unclear. Germline V CDR1 and CDR2: LNHNV, YYDKDF (reference sequence). V was pared by 2 bases and J by 7 bases, with 14 bases between. The CDR3 consists of 15 residues.

In DNA form, the CDR3 reads TGTGCCAGCAGCCCTAGCGGGAGAACAGATACGCAGTATTTT. Protein product: CASSPSGRTDTQYF. This chain links TRBV16 with TRBJ2-3, with 10 bases that match TRBD2. V gave up 4 bases and J gave up 3 bases; unmatched junction bases: 1. The CDR3 is made up of 14 amino acids. Per germline, CDR1 KGHSY and CDR2 FQNENV.

This chain links TRBV15 with TRBJ2-7; 10 bases line up with TRBD2. V lost 2 bases and J lost 3; bases outside the gene matches: 4. Germline CDR1 and CDR2: LNHNV and YYDKDF (reference sequence). The CDR3 is made up of 15 amino acids. The CDR3 region has the DNA TGTGCCACCAGCAGATCGGGACTAGCGATCTACGAGCAGTACTTC. This encodes CATSRSGLAIYEQYF.

The rearrangement uses TRBV12-3 or TRBV12-4 and TRBJ2-7; 9 positions agree with TRBD1. The CDR3 consists of 13 residues. The V and J ends lost 3 bases and 11 bases, in that order; junction bases with no gene match: 8. Here the CDR3 reads CASSLSDRGREYF. The DNA for the CDR3 is TGTGCCAGCAGTTTGTCGGACAGGGGAAGGGAGTACTTC.

This rearrangement joins TRBV18 to TRBJ2-1, with a possible D match to TRBD1 (6 bases). The CDR3 contains 16 residues. Trimming took 2 bases from V and 5 from J, leaving 16 bases between them. CDR1 KGHSH and CDR2 LQKENI come from the germline V gene. CDR3 DNA: TGTGCCAGCTCACCAGACGACAGGATTCTTAACAATGAGCAGTTCTTC. This codes for CASSPDDRILNNEQFF.

The chain uses TRBV5-1 and TRBJ2-1; 13 bases match TRBD2. Looked up from germline, CDR1 is SGHRS and CDR2 is YFSETQ. The V segment lost 0 bases and the J segment 9 bases; nucleotides outside the gene matches: 6. The CDR3 covers 16 residues. In DNA, the CDR3 is TGCGCCAGCAGCTTGGGACTAGCGGGAGGTAGCGGTGAGCAGTTCTTC. Protein sequence: CASSLGLAGGSGEQFF.

This sequence joins TRBV2 and TRBJ1-1; weak D call: TRBD1 (5 bases). Trimming stripped 1 base from V and 0 bases from J, with 9 bases between. Germline CDR1 reads SNHLY; CDR2 reads FYNNEI. The CDR3 runs 15 residues. The CDR3 DNA sequence: TGTGCCAGCAGTGAAGTATACAGGATGAACACTGAAGCTTTCTTT. The encoded protein is CASSEVYRMNTEAFF.

The J gene is TRBJ1-1, the V gene TRBV4-1; 7 bases map to TRBD1. Germline CDR1 MGHRA, CDR2 YSYEKL. Trimming cost V 0 bases and J 3 bases; bases outside gene matches: 10. This CDR3 contains 17 residues. This CDR3 reads CASSQEPTGLGDTEAFF. In DNA, the CDR3 is TGCGCCAGCAGCCAAGAGCCGACAGGGTTGGGGGACACTGAAGCTTTCTTT.

The chain combines TRBV19 with TRBJ1-2; D is unclear. Germline V gene sequence: CDR1 LNHDA, CDR2 SQIVND (reference sequence). CDR3 length equals 14 residues. V was cut by 6 bases and J by 4 bases, with 15 bases left in between. CDR3 sequence reads: CASSRGIGPYGYTF. For the CDR3, the DNA is TGTGCCAGTAGCCGCGGGATAGGGCCCTATGGCTACACCTTC.

The chain recombines TRBV2 with TRBJ2-2, with no clear D. The germline V gene has CDR1 SNHLY and CDR2 FYNNEI. The length of the CDR3 is 13 residues. The V end was cut by 2 bases, the J end by 7 bases, with 8 bases between. The CDR3: CASSEFRVGELFF. CDR3 coding DNA: TGTGCCAGCAGTGAATTTCGAGTCGGGGAGCTGTTTTTT.

The CDR3 is CSARVAQSQHF. CDR3 DNA sequence: TGCAGTGCTAGAGTCGCACAATCCCAGCATTTT. The chain carries TRBV20-1 and TRBJ1-5, with D unclear. V lost 1 base and J 11 bases, leaving 9 bases between the germline ends. The germline V gene encodes CDR1 DFQATT and CDR2 SNEGSKA (reference sequence). There are 11 residues in the CDR3.

This clone came up many times. J is TRBJ2-7 and V is TRBV9, with 8 bases aligning to TRBD2. This CDR3 has 15 amino acids. V was pared by 0 bases and J by 5 bases, with 7 bases of the junction left unmatched. The germline V gene has CDR1 SGDLS and CDR2 YYNGEE. The CDR3 DNA reads as TGTGCCAGCAGCGTAGCGGGACTAGGAGGGGACGAGCAGTACTTC. Its protein product is CASSVAGLGGDEQYF. Complete variable domain (other parts from reference TRBV9 and TRBJ2-7): DSGVTQTPKHLITATGQRVTLRCSPRSGDLSVYWYQQSLDQGLQFLIQYYNGEERAKGNILERFSAQQFPDLHSELNLSSLELGDSALYFCASSVAGLGGDEQYFGPGTRLTVT.

This clone was detected once. The chain links TRBV6-2 or TRBV6-3 to TRBJ2-5; TRBD1 matches at 7 bases. Germline V CDR1 and CDR2: MNHEY, SVGEGT. CDR3 length: 14 residues. The V segment lost 4 bases and the J segment 5 bases; nucleotides outside the gene matches: 7. The CDR3 reads CASSLGQRVETQYF. The CDR3 region has the DNA TGTGCCAGCAGTTTGGGACAGCGAGTGGAGACCCAGTACTTC.